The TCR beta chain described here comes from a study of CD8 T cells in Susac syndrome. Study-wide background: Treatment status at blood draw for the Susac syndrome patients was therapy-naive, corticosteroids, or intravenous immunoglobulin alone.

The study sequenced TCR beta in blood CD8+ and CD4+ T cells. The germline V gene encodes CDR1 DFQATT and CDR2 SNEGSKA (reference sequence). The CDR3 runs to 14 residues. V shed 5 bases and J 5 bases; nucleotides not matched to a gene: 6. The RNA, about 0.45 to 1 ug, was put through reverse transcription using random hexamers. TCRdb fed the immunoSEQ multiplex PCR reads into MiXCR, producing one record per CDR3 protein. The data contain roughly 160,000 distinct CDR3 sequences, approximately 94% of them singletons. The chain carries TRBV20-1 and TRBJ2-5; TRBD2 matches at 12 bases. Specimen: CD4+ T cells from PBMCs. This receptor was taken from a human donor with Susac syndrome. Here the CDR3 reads CSARLAGGHETQYF. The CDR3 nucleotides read TGCAGTGCTCGCCTAGCGGGAGGGCATGAGACCCAGTACTTC.